Following are 5 T cell receptor beta chains from one sample sequenced in a study of shared clonotypes between healthy human individuals (dated by TCRdb to the early 2020s). Library prep was done by the immunoSEQ multiplex PCR assay. Drawn from immuneACCESS, this table holds only the in-frame rearrangements with V and J called that TCRdb kept. Clones are partly lost; checked studies trace under half to an unresolved V gene and leave the rest unexplained. This sample lists over 2 million clones; just under 95% were detected once. The ten most abundant clones make up 0.3% to 0.45% of the sample. Sequencing was performed on naive CD4+ T cells from PBMCs. The sample's cell subset or site label is to be understood as: CD45RA+ positively selected. These receptors were taken from a man aged 18 to 30 in good health. Some clones in this sample may be carry-over from other donors' samples.

In its sample, this clone was seen a few times. The chain combines TRBV4-1 with TRBJ1-5; 8 bases fit TRBD1. The ends lost 4 bases at V and 5 bases at J; junction bases unmatched: 4. The CDR3 length is 14 residues. Germline V CDR1 and CDR2: MGHRA, YSYEKL. The CDR3 region has the DNA TGCGCCAGCAGCCCAGGGGGCCCTTATCAGCCCCAGCATTTT. Translated: CASSPGGPYQPQHF.

The gene calls are TRBV29-1 and TRBJ1-4; TRBD1 is a possible D gene (5 bases). V gave up 1 base and J gave up 8 bases, with 11 bases separating them. The length of the CDR3 is 13 residues. Germline CDR1 and CDR2: SQVTM and ANQGSEA. Here the CDR3 DNA reads TGCAGCGTTGAAGCAGGGCCCTCAGAAAAACTGTTTTTT. Amino acids: CSVEAGPSEKLFF.

The rearrangement joins TRBV30 to TRBJ1-2; D is ambiguous. This CDR3 is 14 amino acids long. Trimming took off 3 bases at V and 4 bases at J, with 15 bases between the two ends. Germline assignment: CDR1 GTSNPN and CDR2 SVGIG (reference sequence). CDR3 amino acids: CAWRTPSRAYGYTF. CDR3 bases: TGTGCCTGGAGGACCCCCAGCAGAGCCTATGGCTACACCTTC.

The rearrangement joins TRBV19 to TRBJ1-3; the D is unclear. Trimming took 2 bases from V and 7 from J, leaving 9 bases between them. CDR3 length equals 13 residues. The germline gives CDR1 LNHDA, CDR2 SQIVND (reference sequence). CDR3 residues: CASSIIVKNTIYF. The DNA of the CDR3 is TGTGCCAGTAGTATAATCGTGAAGAACACCATATATTTT.

The chain has TRBV30 and TRBJ2-4; 8 positions agree with TRBD2. The germline V gene encodes CDR1 GTSNPN and CDR2 SVGIG (reference sequence). The CDR3 consists of 17 residues. V lost 1 base and J lost 0; bases outside the gene matches: 8. The CDR3 DNA reads TGTGCCTGGAGTGGGGACTCTACTAGCGGAGCCAAAAACATTCAGTACTTC. This gives the protein CAWSGDSTSGAKNIQYF.